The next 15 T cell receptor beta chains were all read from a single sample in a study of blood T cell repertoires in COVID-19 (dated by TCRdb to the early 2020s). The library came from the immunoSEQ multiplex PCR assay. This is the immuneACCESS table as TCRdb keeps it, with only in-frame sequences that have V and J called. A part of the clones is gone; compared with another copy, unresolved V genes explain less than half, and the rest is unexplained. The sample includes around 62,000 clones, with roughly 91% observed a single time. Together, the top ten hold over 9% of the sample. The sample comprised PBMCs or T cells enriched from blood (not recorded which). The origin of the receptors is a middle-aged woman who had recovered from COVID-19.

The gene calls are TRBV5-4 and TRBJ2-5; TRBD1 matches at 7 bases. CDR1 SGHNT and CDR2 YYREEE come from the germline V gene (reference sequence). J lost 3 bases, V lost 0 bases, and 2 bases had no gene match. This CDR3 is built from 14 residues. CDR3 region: CASSLAGTEETQYF. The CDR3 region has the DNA TGTGCCAGCAGCTTGGCCGGGACAGAAGAGACCCAGTACTTC.

DNA of the CDR3: TGTGCCAGCAGCTTGATGGGGGCTCAGGATGAAAAACTGTTTTTT. It specifies CASSLMGAQDEKLFF. J is TRBJ1-4 and V is TRBV5-5; D possibly corresponds to TRBD1 (6 bases). Germline V gene lookup returns CDR1 SGHKS and CDR2 YYEKEE (reference sequence). Deletions cut 1 base from V and 6 bases from J, with 13 bases between. The CDR3 length is 15 residues. Filled out from reference TRBV5-5 and TRBJ1-4, the complete variable domain reads DAGVTQSPTHLIKTRGQQVTLRCSPISGHKSVSWYQQVLGQGPQFIFQYYEKEERGRGNFPDRFSARQFPNYSSELNVNALLLGDSALYLCASSLMGAQDEKLFFGSGTQLSVL.

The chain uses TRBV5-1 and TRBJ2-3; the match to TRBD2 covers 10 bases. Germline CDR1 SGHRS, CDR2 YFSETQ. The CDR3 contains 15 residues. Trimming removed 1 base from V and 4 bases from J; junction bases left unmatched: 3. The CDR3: CASSLSGGGADTQYF. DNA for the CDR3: TGCGCCAGCAGCTTGAGCGGGGGGGGCGCAGATACGCAGTATTTT. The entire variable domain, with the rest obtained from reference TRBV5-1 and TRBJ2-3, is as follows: KAGVTQTPRYLIKTRGQQVTLSCSPISGHRSVSWYQQTPGQGLQFLFEYFSETQRNKGNFPGRFSGRQFSNSRSEMNVSTLELGDSALYLCASSLSGGGADTQYFGPGTRLTVL.

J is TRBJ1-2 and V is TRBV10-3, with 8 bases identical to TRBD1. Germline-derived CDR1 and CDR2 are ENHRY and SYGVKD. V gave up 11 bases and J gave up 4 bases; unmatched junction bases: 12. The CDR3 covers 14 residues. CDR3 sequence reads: CAVGLAGGPYGYTF. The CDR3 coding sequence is TGTGCCGTGGGGCTAGCAGGGGGCCCCTATGGCTACACCTTC.

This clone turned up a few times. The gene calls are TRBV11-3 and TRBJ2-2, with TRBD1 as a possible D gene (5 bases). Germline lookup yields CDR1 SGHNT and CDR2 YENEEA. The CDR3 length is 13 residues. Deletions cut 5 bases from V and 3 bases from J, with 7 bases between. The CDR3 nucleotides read TGTGCCAGCAGCGGACAAGACACCGGGGAGCTGTTTTTT. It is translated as CASSGQDTGELFF.

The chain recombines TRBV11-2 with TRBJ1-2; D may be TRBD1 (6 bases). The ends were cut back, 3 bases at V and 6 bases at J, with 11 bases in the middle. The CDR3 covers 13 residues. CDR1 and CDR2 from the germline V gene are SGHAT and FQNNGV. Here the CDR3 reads CASSLRGADGYTF. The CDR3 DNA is TGTGCCAGCAGCTTGCGGGGGGCTGATGGCTACACCTTC.

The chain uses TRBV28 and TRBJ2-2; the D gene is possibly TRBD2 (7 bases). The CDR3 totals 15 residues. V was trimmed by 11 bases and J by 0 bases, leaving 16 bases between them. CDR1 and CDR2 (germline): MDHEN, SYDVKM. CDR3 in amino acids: CAVWGGGANTGELFF. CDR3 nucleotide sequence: TGTGCCGTTTGGGGGGGCGGGGCGAACACCGGGGAGCTGTTTTTT. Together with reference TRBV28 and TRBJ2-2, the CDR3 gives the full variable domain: DVKVTQSSRYLVKRTGEKVFLECVQDMDHENMFWYRQDPGLGLRLIYFSYDVKMKEKGDIPEGYSVSREKKERFSLILESASTNQTSMYLCAVWGGGANTGELFFGEGSRLTVL.

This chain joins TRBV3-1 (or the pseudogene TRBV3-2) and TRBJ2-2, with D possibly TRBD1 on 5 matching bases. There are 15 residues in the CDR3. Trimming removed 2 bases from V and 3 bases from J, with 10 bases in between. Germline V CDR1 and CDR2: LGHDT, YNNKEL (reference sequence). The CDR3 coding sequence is TGTGCCAGCAGCCAATCAAGGGGATACACCGGGGAGCTGTTTTTT. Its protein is CASSQSRGYTGELFF.

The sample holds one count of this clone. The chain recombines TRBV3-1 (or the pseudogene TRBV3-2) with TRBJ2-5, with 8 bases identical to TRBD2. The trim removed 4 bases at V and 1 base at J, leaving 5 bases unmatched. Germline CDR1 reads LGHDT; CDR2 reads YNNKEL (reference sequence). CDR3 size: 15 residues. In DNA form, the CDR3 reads TGTGCCAGCAGCCCTGTAGCGGGGCCCCAAGAGACCCAGTACTTC. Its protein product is CASSPVAGPQETQYF.

CDR3 sequence: CASSPGGQETQYF. The CDR3 region has the DNA TGTGCCAGCAGCCCAGGGGGCCAAGAGACCCAGTACTTC. The rearrangement joins TRBV4-2 to TRBJ2-5; TRBD1 matches 7 bases. The J segment lost 1 base and the V segment lost 4 bases, leaving 0 bases of the junction unmatched. Germline V gene sequence: CDR1 LGHNA, CDR2 YNFKEQ. CDR3 length: 13 amino acids.

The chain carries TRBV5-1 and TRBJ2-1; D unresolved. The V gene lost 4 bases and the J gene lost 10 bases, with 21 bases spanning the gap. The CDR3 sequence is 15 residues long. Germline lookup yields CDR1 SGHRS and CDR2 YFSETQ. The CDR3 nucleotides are TGCGCCAGCAGCCTGGGTGGCCAAGCAGCGCAAGAGCAGTTCTTC. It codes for CASSLGGQAAQEQFF.

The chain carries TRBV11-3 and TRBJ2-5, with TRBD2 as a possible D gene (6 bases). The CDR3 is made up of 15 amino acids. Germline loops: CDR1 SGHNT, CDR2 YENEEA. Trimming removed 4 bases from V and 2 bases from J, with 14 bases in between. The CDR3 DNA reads TGTGCCAGCAGCTCCGGGCCCGGGGGTCAAGAGACCCAGTACTTC. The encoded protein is CASSSGPGGQETQYF. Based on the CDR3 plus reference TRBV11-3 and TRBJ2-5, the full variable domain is EAGVVQSPRYKIIEKKQPVAFWCNPISGHNTLYWYLQNLGQGPELLIRYENEEAVDDSQLPKDRFSAERLKGVDSTLKIQPAELGDSAVYLCASSSGPGGQETQYFGPGTRLLVL.

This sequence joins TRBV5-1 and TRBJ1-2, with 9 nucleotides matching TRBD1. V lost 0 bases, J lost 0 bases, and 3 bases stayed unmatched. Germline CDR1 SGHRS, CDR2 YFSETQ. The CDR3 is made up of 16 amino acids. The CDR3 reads CASSLEGDRANYGYTF. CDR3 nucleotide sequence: TGCGCCAGCAGCTTGGAAGGGGACAGGGCTAACTATGGCTACACCTTC.

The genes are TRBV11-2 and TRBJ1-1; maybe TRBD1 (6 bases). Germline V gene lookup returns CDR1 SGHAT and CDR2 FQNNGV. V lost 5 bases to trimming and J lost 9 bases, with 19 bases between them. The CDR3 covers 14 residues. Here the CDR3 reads CASSADRSTSKAFF. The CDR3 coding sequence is TGTGCCAGCAGCGCCGACAGGTCGACCTCTAAAGCTTTCTTT.

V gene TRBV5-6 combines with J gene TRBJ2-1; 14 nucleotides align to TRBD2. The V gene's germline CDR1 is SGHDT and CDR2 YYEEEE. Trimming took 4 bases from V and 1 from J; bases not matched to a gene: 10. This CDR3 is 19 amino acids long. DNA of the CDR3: TGTGCCAGCAGCAACCTAGGGACTAGCGGGGGCCTATCCTACAATGAGCAGTTCTTC. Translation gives CASSNLGTSGGLSYNEQFF.